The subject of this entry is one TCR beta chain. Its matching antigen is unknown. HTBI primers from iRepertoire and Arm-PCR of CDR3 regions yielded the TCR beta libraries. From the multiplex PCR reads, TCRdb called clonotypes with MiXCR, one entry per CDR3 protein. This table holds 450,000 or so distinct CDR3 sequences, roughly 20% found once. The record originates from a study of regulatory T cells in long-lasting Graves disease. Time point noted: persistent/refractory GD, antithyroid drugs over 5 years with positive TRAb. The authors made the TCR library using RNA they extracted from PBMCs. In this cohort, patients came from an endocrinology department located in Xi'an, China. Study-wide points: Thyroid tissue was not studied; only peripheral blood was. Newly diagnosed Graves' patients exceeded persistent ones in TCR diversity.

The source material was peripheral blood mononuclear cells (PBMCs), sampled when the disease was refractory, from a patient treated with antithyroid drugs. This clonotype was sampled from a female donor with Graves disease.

The CDR3 DNA follows: TGCGCCAGCAGCTTGCCCGGGACAGTAGAAGAGACCCAGTACTTC. This codes for CASSLPGTVEETQYF. The chain employs TRBV5-1 and TRBJ2-5; 7 nucleotides match TRBD1. The CDR3 spans 15 residues. The germline gives CDR1 SGHRS, CDR2 YFSETQ. Unmatched junction bases numbered 6, after V lost 1 base and J lost 3 bases.